The rows below give T cell receptor beta chains drawn from one sample of a study of cytomegalovirus exposure and HLA in healthy donors. The table came from immunoSEQ multiplex PCR; TCRdb's copy has only in-frame clones and leaves some out. Of approximately 140,000 clones in the sample, around 60% were seen once. Source material: PBMCs. The receptors were gathered from a woman aged 60 to 75 in good health and CMV-seropositive. Both conserved end residues are part of each CDR3. The order of the fields is J gene, D gene, clone size, V gene, CDR3 DNA, CDR3 protein. A D gene is named only where the DNA matches it firmly. Expanded clones get a size class; other rows say once, few or many, or leave the size out.

TRBJ2-6	TRBD2	-	TRBV27	TGTGCCAGCAGTGGCGGACTAGCGGTGCCCTTTGGGGCCAACGTCCTGACTTTC	CASSGGLAVPFGANVLTF
TRBJ2-6	-	-	TRBV5-1	TGCGCCAGTTCCAACAGGGCCTCTACCGCTGGGGCCAACGTCCTGACTTTC	CASSNRASTAGANVLTF
TRBJ1-2	TRBD1	-	TRBV4-3	TGCGCCAGCGGAAACAGGGGAAACTATGGCTACACCTTC	CASGNRGNYGYTF
TRBJ2-1	TRBD2	-	TRBV2	TGTGCCAGCAGTGATACTTGGGGCGGGAGGGTTGGCAATGAGCAGTTCTTC	CASSDTWGGRVGNEQFF
TRBJ2-1	TRBD2	-	TRBV28	TGTGCCAGCAGTGGGGGACTAGATGTTGAGTCCTACAATGAGCAGTTCTTC	CASSGGLDVESYNEQFF
TRBJ2-3	TRBD1	once	TRBV2	TGTGCCAGCAAGGACAGGGGTACACAAACAGATACGCAGTATTTT	CASKDRGTQTDTQYF
TRBJ2-3	-	-	TRBV5-1	TGCGCCAGCAGCTCGTCGGGACACATCACAGATACGCAGTATTTT	CASSSSGHITDTQYF
TRBJ2-7	TRBD2	-	TRBV10-1	TGCGCCAGCAGCAGACTAGCGGGCGACGACGAGCAGTACTTC	CASSRLAGDDEQYF
TRBJ1-3	-	-	TRBV10-3	TGTGCCATCAGTGAGTCGGCGGGAGGCTCTGGAAACACCATATATTTT	CAISESAGGSGNTIYF
TRBJ2-5	-	few	TRBV10-3	TGTGCCATCGCCCGAGTAGGGCGGGACAGTGTGGAGACCCAGTACTTC	CAIARVGRDSVETQYF
TRBJ2-4	TRBD2	-	TRBV19	TGTGCCAGTAGTATAGGTCGACTAGCGGGAGTGTTAGCCAAAAACATTCAGTACTTC	CASSIGRLAGVLAKNIQYF
TRBJ2-2	-	-	TRBV19	TGTGCCAGTACCGATGCGACAGTAGGTGTCGGGGAGCTGTTTTTT	CASTDATVGVGELFF
TRBJ2-5	-	-	TRBV7-5	TGTGCCAGAAGCCCTCTAGCGGAAAGGGGAGAGACCCAGTACTTC	CARSPLAERGETQYF
TRBJ1-1	-	once	TRBV5-1	TGCGCCAGCACGGAGGGGCCTACGAACACTGAAGCTTTCTTT	CASTEGPTNTEAFF
TRBJ2-7	TRBD1	few	TRBV28	TGTGCCAGCAGTTTGGCGACAGGGGACAACGAGCAGTACTTC	CASSLATGDNEQYF
TRBJ1-1	TRBD1	few	TRBV9	TGTGCCAGCAGCGTAACGGGGGGGATGGGTGGGACAGGGATCGTTTTCTTT	CASSVTGGMGGTGIVFF
TRBJ2-6	-	few	TRBV7-9	TGTGCTTCAGATCAGGGGACCTCCTCTGGGGCCAACGTCCTGACTTTC	CASDQGTSSGANVLTF
TRBJ2-1	TRBD2	-	TRBV5-1	TGCGCCAGCACTCGGACTAGCGACTACAATGAGCAGTTCTTC	CASTRTSDYNEQFF
TRBJ2-1	TRBD2	-	TRBV28	TGTGCCAGCAGTTTTGATCCGGGAGGGCCCGATGAGCAGTTCTTC	CASSFDPGGPDEQFF
TRBJ2-2	TRBD2	-	TRBV5-6	TGTGCCAGCAGCTTACTAGCGGGAGTCGGGACCGGGGAGCTGTTTTTT	CASSLLAGVGTGELFF
TRBJ1-1	-	-	TRBV28	TGTGCCAGCAGTTTAGTGGGGCCGAACACTGAAGCTTTCTTT	CASSLVGPNTEAFF
TRBJ2-3	TRBD2	-	TRBV27	TGTGCCAGCCTAACCCGGACTAGCGGGAACACAGATACGCAGTATTTT	CASLTRTSGNTDTQYF
TRBJ2-5	-	-	TRBV19	TGTGCCAGTAGTTCCCCCGCGCGGGAAGAGACCCAGTACTTC	CASSSPAREETQYF
TRBJ2-5	TRBD2	few	TRBV6-5	TGTGCCAGCAGCATTACCGGGACTAGCGGGACCCAGTACTTC	CASSITGTSGTQYF
TRBJ2-1	-	-	TRBV7-3	TGTGCCAGCAGCTTAGGGCTAGCCAGGGGCTACAATGAGCAGTTCTTC	CASSLGLARGYNEQFF
TRBJ2-7	-	-	TRBV7-9	TGTGCCAGCAGCCCACACGCGACGGGACACACCTACGAGCAGTACTTC	CASSPHATGHTYEQYF
TRBJ1-3	TRBD1	-	TRBV4-1	TGCGCCAGCAGCCAAGTCACAGGGGAGTCCGGAAACACCATATATTTT	CASSQVTGESGNTIYF
TRBJ1-1	TRBD1	-	TRBV15	TGTGCCGTTCGGACAGGGACGAACACTGAAGCTTTCTTT	CAVRTGTNTEAFF